This T cell receptor (beta chain) was captured in a study of T-cell reconstitution after alpha-beta-depleted transplantation in children. Study results and limitations: It was reported that alpha-beta T cells came from several hundred expanded graft clones (about two months after transplant). Where some patients showed high TCRbeta diversity at day 60, it came from recipient T cells and thymic progenitors that had survived. T-cell numbers and diversity, one year after transplant, stemmed largely from T cells that were newly produced.

This clonotype was detected ten times or more. Its antigen is unknown. Trimming at V came to 4 bases and at J to 7 bases, leaving 9 bases not matched to a gene. Germline V lookup: CDR1 SEHNR, CDR2 FQNEAQ (reference sequence). The CDR3 totals 15 residues. Unique molecular identifiers were used to barcode this TCRbeta library. TCRdb re-called the PCR reads with MiXCR, one entry per CDR3 protein. The table records under 850,000 distinct CDR3 sequences, about an eighth of them present only once. The chain combines TRBV7-9 with TRBJ2-1, with TRBD2 matching 8 bases. The TCR comes from a girl aged 2-10 years with congenital amegakaryocytic thrombocytopenia, due to receive a stem cell transplant. The material sequenced was PBMCs, taken before TCRalphabeta/CD19-depleted stem cell transplant. Here the CDR3 reads CASSWLVGGENEQFF. CDR3 coding DNA: TGTGCCAGCAGCTGGCTTGTCGGGGGGGAGAATGAGCAGTTCTTC.